Below, one TCR beta chain is given with its context. Germline assignment: CDR1 LNHDA and CDR2 SQIVND (reference sequence). The CDR3 runs 16 residues. Germline trimming cut 3 bases from V and 3 bases from J; bases unmatched to any gene: 7. The sample is drawn from a study of blood T cell repertoires in COVID-19. Whole-study context: Italy, Spain and the United States were the sources of the convalescent and acute COVID-19 samples.

Data came from immunoSEQ multiplex PCR; TCRdb stores just in-frame clones and leaves some out. The sample yields 150,000 to 200,000 clones, just under 90% seen once. This receptor was identified in a man aged 18 to 30 with active or convalescent COVID-19. This chain joins TRBV19 and TRBJ1-5; 8 positions match TRBD1. Sample: peripheral blood. CDR3 sequence reads: CASSIGQGQYNQPQHF. The CDR3 nucleotides are TGTGCCAGTAGTATTGGACAGGGCCAATACAATCAGCCCCAGCATTTT. Based on the CDR3 plus reference TRBV19 and TRBJ1-5, the full variable domain is DGGITQSPKYLFRKEGQNVTLSCEQNLNHDAMYWYRQDPGQGLRLIYYSQIVNDFQKGDIAEGYSVSREKKESFPLTVTSAQKNPTAFYLCASSIGQGQYNQPQHFGDGTRLSIL.